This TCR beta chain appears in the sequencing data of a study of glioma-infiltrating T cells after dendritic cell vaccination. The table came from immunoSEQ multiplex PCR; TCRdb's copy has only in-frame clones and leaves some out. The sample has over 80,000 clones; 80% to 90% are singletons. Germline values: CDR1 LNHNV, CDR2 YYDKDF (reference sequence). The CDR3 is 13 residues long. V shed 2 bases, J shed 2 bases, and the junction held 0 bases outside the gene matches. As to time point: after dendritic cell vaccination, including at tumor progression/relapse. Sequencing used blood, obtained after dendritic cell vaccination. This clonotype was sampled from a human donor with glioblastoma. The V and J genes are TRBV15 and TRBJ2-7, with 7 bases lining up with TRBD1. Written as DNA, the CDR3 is TGTGCCACCAGCAGAACAGGGGCCTACGAGCAGTACTTC. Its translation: CATSRTGAYEQYF.